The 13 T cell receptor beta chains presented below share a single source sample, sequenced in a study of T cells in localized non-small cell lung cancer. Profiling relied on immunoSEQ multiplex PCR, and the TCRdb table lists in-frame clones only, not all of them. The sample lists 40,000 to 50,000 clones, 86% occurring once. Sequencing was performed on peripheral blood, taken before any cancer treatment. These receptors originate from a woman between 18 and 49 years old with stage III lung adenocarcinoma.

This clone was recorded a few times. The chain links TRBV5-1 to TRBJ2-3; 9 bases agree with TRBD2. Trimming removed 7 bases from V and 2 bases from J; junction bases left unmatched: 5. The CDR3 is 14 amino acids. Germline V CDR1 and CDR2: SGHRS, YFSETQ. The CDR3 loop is CASGERGATDTQYF. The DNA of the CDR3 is TGCGCCAGCGGGGAGCGGGGGGCCACAGATACGCAGTATTTT.

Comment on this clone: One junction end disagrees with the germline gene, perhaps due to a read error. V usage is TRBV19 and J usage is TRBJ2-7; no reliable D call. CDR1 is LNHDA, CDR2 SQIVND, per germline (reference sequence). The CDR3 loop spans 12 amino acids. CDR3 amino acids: CASSTRMGYVSF. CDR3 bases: TGTGCCAGTAGTACTAGAATGGGGTACGTTTCCTTC.

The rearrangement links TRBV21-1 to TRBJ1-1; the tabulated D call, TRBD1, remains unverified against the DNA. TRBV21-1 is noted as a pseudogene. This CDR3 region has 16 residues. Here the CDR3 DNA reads TGTGCCAGCAGCAAAGTCCCCTCGGCAGGCAAGTTACGAGCTTTCTTT. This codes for CASSKVPSAGKLRAFF.

The CDR3 coding sequence is TGTGCCAGTAAGGGGGACCATAGCACAGATACGCAGTATTTT. Protein sequence: CASKGDHSTDTQYF. V and J are TRBV5-4 and TRBJ2-3; D perhaps matches TRBD1 (6 bases). This CDR3 is built from 14 residues. V was trimmed by 8 bases and J by 0 bases, leaving 13 bases between them. CDR1 is SGHNT and CDR2 is YYREEE in the germline V gene (reference sequence).

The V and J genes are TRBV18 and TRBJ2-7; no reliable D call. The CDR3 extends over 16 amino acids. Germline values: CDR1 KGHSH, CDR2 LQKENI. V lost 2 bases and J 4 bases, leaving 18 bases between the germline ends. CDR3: CASSPEVRQTVYEQYF. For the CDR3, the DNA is TGTGCCAGCTCACCAGAGGTCCGGCAGACCGTGTACGAGCAGTACTTC. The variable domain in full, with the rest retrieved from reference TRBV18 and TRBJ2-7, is NAGVMQNPRHLVRRRGQEARLRCSPMKGHSHVYWYRQLPEEGLKFMVYLQKENIIDESGMPKERFSAEFPKEGPSILRIQQVVRGDSAAYFCASSPEVRQTVYEQYFGPGTRLTVT.

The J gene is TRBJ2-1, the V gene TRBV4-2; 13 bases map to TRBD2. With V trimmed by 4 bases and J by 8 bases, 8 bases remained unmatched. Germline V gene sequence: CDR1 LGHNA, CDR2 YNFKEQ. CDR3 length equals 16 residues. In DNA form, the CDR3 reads TGTGCCAGCAGCCGAACCGGGACTAGCGGGGTAGATGAGCAGTTCTTC. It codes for CASSRTGTSGVDEQFF.

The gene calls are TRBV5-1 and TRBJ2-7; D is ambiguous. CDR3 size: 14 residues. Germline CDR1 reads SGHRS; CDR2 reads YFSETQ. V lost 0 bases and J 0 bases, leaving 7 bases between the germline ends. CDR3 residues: CASSLERSSYEQYF. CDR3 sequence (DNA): TGCGCCAGCAGCTTGGAGAGGAGCTCCTACGAGCAGTACTTC.

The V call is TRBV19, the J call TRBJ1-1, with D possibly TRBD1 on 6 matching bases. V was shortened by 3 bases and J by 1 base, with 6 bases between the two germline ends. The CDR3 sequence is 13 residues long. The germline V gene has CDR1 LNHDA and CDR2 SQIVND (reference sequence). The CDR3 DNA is TGTGCCAGTAGTATGACAGGGAACACTGAAGCTTTCTTT. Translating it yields CASSMTGNTEAFF.

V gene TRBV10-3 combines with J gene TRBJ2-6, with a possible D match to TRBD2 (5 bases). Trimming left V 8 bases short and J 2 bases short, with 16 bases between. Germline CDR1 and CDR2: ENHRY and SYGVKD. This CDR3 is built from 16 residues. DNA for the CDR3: TGTGCCATCGGGGTTCTCGCGGGTACTGGGGCCAACGTCCTGACTTTC. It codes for CAIGVLAGTGANVLTF.

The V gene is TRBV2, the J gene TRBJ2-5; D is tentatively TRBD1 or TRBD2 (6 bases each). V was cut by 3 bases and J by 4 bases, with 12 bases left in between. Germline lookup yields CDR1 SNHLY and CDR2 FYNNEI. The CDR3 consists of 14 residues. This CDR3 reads CASSDGKGGETQYF. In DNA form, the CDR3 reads TGTGCCAGCAGTGATGGAAAGGGGGGAGAGACCCAGTACTTC.

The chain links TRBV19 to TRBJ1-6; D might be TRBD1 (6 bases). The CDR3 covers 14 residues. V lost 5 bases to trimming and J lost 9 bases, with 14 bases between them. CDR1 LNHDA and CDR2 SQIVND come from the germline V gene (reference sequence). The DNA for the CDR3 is TGTGCCAGTAGTCTCACAGGGAGCGCTTCACCCCTCCACTTT. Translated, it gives CASSLTGSASPLHF.

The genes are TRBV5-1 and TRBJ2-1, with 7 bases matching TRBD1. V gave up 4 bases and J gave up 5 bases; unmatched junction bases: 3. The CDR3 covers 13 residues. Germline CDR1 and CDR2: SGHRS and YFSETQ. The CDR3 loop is CASSQGTDNEQFF. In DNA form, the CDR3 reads TGCGCCAGCAGCCAAGGGACAGACAATGAGCAGTTCTTC.

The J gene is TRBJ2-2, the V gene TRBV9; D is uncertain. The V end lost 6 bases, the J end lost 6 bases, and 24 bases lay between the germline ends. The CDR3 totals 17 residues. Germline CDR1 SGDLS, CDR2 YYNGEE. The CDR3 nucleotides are TGTGCCAGCACCCTTGGGTTGACTCCCTTTAATGCCGGGGAGCTGTTTTTT. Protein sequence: CASTLGLTPFNAGELFF.